This TCR beta chain was obtained from a study of T cell responses to AZD1222 COVID-19 vaccine. Germline loops: CDR1 SGHAT, CDR2 FQNNGV. V lost 5 bases, J lost 3 bases, and 15 bases stayed unmatched. The CDR3 runs 18 residues. Concerning this clone itself: Its antigen is still unknown.

Assay: immunoSEQ multiplex PCR; the TCRdb copy retains only in-frame clones and omits some. The table has around 84,000 clones, 88% seen once. The study's findings and limits: Vaccination with two AZD1222 doses was followed by a rise in Spike-specific TCR breadth and depth. Variant regions that are unmutated are reportedly the target of nearly half of spike-specific TCRs. Only a handful of people who got AZD1222 tested seropositive at baseline. Donors were chiefly white British, with a greater number of females, and clonal diversity was perhaps underestimated.

Sequencing used peripheral blood, obtained on day 0 of MenACWY control vaccination. The chain couples TRBV11-2 to TRBJ1-1; 10 bases are a match to TRBD1. The origin of this receptor is an adult in good health. CDR3 DNA sequence: TGTGCCAGCAGCCCCTGGGTTACCGGGACAGGGGAGTACACTGAAGCTTTCTTT. Translating gives CASSPWVTGTGEYTEAFF.